These 26 T cell receptor beta chains share one sample of origin, sequenced in a study of glioma-infiltrating T cells after dendritic cell vaccination. Specified time point: after dendritic cell vaccination, including at tumor progression/relapse. Measured with immunoSEQ multiplex PCR; TCRdb has only the in-frame clones, and not every one. The sample consists of tens of thousands of clones, about 85% of them appearing once. The sample here was blood, taken after dendritic cell vaccination. The source of these receptors is a human donor with glioblastoma.

The V and J genes are TRBV6-5 and TRBJ2-7; 8 bases map to TRBD2. Per germline, CDR1 MNHEY and CDR2 SVGAGI. The CDR3 is 14 amino acids. The trim removed 8 bases at V and 1 base at J, leaving 7 bases unmatched. DNA for the CDR3: TGTGCCAGCGCCCTCGGGGGGGGGTCCTACGAGCAGTACTTC. It encodes CASALGGGSYEQYF.

The chain couples TRBV27 to TRBJ2-5, with 11 bases lining up with TRBD2. V shed 5 bases and J 6 bases; nucleotides not matched to a gene: 8. This CDR3 has 15 amino acids. Germline V gene sequence: CDR1 MNHEY, CDR2 SMNVEV (reference sequence). The CDR3 nucleotides read TGTGCCAGCAGTCTTGGTAGCGGGAGGGAGAAGACCCAGTACTTC. Encoded protein: CASSLGSGREKTQYF.

The J gene is TRBJ2-3, the V gene TRBV7-9; 7 nucleotides line up with TRBD1. V gave up 4 bases and J gave up 0 bases; unmatched junction bases: 4. The CDR3 has 15 residues. Per germline, CDR1 SEHNR and CDR2 FQNEAQ (reference sequence). This chain's CDR3 is CASSSTGRSTDTQYF. The DNA for the CDR3 is TGTGCCAGCAGCTCGACAGGGCGTAGCACAGATACGCAGTATTTT.

The V and J genes are TRBV6-5 and TRBJ1-1, with a possible D match to TRBD1 (5 bases). V was cut by 5 bases and J by 2 bases, with 15 bases left in between. This CDR3 is 15 amino acids long. From germline, CDR1 is MNHEY and CDR2 SVGAGI. CDR3 protein: CASSPILGGNTEAFF. In DNA, the CDR3 is TGTGCCAGCAGTCCTATCCTCGGGGGTAACACTGAAGCTTTCTTT.

The rearrangement uses TRBV11-2 and TRBJ2-7; maybe TRBD2 (6 bases). CDR1 is SGHAT, CDR2 FQNNGV, per germline. The V and J ends lost 2 bases and 3 bases respectively, with 11 bases between them. The length of the CDR3 is 14 residues. The CDR3 spells CASSLTEGGYEQYF. The CDR3 DNA follows: TGTGCCAGCAGCTTAACAGAGGGAGGCTACGAGCAGTACTTC.

J is TRBJ2-5 and V is TRBV25-1; D unclear. Germline V gene sequence: CDR1 MGHDK, CDR2 SYGVNS. The CDR3 loop spans 12 amino acids. Trimming took 3 bases from V and 5 from J, leaving 7 bases between them. The CDR3: CASSEVRETQYF. CDR3 in DNA: TGTGCCAGCAGTGAGGTCAGGGAGACCCAGTACTTC.

The chain couples TRBV5-4 to TRBJ1-1; 9 positions agree with TRBD1. The CDR3 totals 16 residues. V was pared by 5 bases and J by 0 bases, with 8 bases of the junction left unmatched. Germline assignment: CDR1 SGHNT and CDR2 YYREEE (reference sequence). The CDR3 sequence is CASRDRGGTLNTEAFF. CDR3 bases: TGTGCCAGCAGGGACAGGGGAGGAACGTTGAACACTGAAGCTTTCTTT.

V and J are TRBV6-6 and TRBJ2-1; 11 bases line up with TRBD1. Germline CDR1 MNHNY, CDR2 SVGAGI (reference sequence). Trimming cost V 8 bases and J 7 bases; bases outside gene matches: 7. The CDR3 totals 14 residues. The CDR3 bases are TGTGCCAGCTCGGACAGGGGGCCGAGTAATGAGCAGTTCTTC. This translates into CASSDRGPSNEQFF.

The chain uses TRBV11-3 and TRBJ2-7, with D maybe TRBD1 (5 bases). The CDR3 is made up of 15 amino acids. The germline CDR1 and CDR2 sequences are SGHNT and YENEEA. The V and J ends lost 1 base and 5 bases respectively, with 15 bases between them. This CDR3 reads CASSLGQGSIDEQYF. In nucleotides, the CDR3 is TGTGCCAGCAGCTTAGGCCAGGGCAGTATTGACGAGCAGTACTTC.

The J gene is TRBJ2-2, the V gene TRBV5-5; 7 nucleotides line up with TRBD2. CDR1 and CDR2 from the germline V gene are SGHKS and YYEKEE (reference sequence). CDR3 length: 17 residues. V lost 1 base to trimming and J lost 9 bases; unmatched junction nucleotides: 15. This CDR3 reads CASSLWLAATLDRELFF. The CDR3 coding sequence is TGTGCCAGCAGCTTGTGGCTAGCGGCGACCTTAGATCGGGAGCTGTTTTTT.

V and J are TRBV2 and TRBJ2-1; 8 bases match TRBD2. This CDR3 is 14 amino acids long. The trim removed 5 bases at V and 3 bases at J, leaving 3 bases unmatched. Germline values: CDR1 SNHLY, CDR2 FYNNEI. The CDR3 sequence is CASSSGGGYNEQFF. CDR3 DNA: TGTGCCAGCAGTTCGGGGGGGGGCTACAATGAGCAGTTCTTC.

V usage is TRBV7-2 and J usage is TRBJ2-3; tentative D call: TRBD2 (6 bases). V was clipped by 2 bases and J by 2 bases, with 20 bases between them. This CDR3 is built from 18 residues. Germline V gene lookup returns CDR1 SGHTA and CDR2 FQGNSA. The CDR3 spells CASSLSYSGGVYTDTQYF. CDR3 sequence (DNA): TGTGCCAGCAGCTTATCTTACTCGGGCGGGGTCTACACAGATACGCAGTATTTT.

This chain uses TRBV7-8 with TRBJ1-2, with 7 bases identical to TRBD1. The germline V gene encodes CDR1 SGHVS and CDR2 FQNEAQ. The ends lost 2 bases at V and 0 bases at J; junction bases unmatched: 9. The CDR3 runs 17 residues. The CDR3 region has the DNA TGTGCCAGCAGCTTAAGTCTCGGACAGGTAGCTAACTATGGCTACACCTTC. Translation: CASSLSLGQVANYGYTF.

The J gene is TRBJ1-2, the V gene TRBV7-9; D is perhaps TRBD1 (5 bases). CDR1 is SEHNR and CDR2 is FQNEAQ in the germline V gene (reference sequence). V was shortened by 8 bases and J by 6 bases, with 22 bases between the two germline ends. This CDR3 has 15 amino acids. CDR3 DNA sequence: TGTGCCAGCTCCAGCGGGACGGAGTTTCGCAATGGCTACACCTTC. Translation gives CASSSGTEFRNGYTF.

V and J are TRBV4-1 and TRBJ2-3, with D perhaps TRBD2 (6 bases). Per the germline V gene, CDR1 is MGHRA and CDR2 is YSYEKL. Trimming left V 1 base short and J 6 bases short, with 14 bases between. This CDR3 is 15 amino acids long. CDR3 in amino acids: CASSQVGTGADTQYF. The CDR3 nucleotides read TGCGCCAGCAGCCAAGTCGGTACGGGAGCGGATACGCAGTATTTT.

The gene calls are TRBV5-1 and TRBJ2-7; 8 bases are shared with TRBD1. Germline V CDR1 and CDR2: SGHRS, YFSETQ. The junction had 4 bases not matched to a gene; V was cut back by 3 bases and J by 2 bases. The CDR3 is made up of 14 amino acids. CDR3 sequence (DNA): TGCGCCAGCAGCTACCCGGGACAGGCCTACGAGCAGTACTTC. This translates into CASSYPGQAYEQYF.

The chain combines TRBV30 with TRBJ1-2, with D possibly matching TRBD1 (6 bases). The CDR3 contains 14 residues. CDR1 is GTSNPN, CDR2 SVGIG, per germline (reference sequence). V was cut by 4 bases and J by 3 bases, with 15 bases left in between. CDR3 protein: CAWNPPGDHYGYTF. The CDR3 bases are TGTGCCTGGAACCCGCCAGGGGACCACTATGGCTACACCTTC.

This sequence joins TRBV7-7 and TRBJ1-3; 8 nucleotides align to TRBD1. This CDR3 contains 14 residues. Looked up from germline, CDR1 is SSHAT and CDR2 is FNYEAQ (reference sequence). With V trimmed by 5 bases and J by 3 bases, 3 bases remained unmatched. The CDR3 coding sequence is TGTGCCAGCAGCCCAGGGGGCAGTGGAAACACCATATATTTT. This codes for CASSPGGSGNTIYF.

This chain uses TRBV19 with TRBJ2-3, with 12 positions matching TRBD2. V was clipped by 5 bases and J by 4 bases; unmatched bases: 10. Germline V gene data show CDR1 as LNHDA and CDR2 as SQIVND (reference sequence). This CDR3 has 17 residues. The CDR3, as DNA: TGTGCCAGTAGTCCACGACTAGCGGGGGCCCGGGCAGATACGCAGTATTTT. The encoded protein is CASSPRLAGARADTQYF.

The table lists this clone with a count of one. The chain employs TRBV19 and TRBJ1-5, with TRBD1 as a possible D gene (5 bases). This CDR3 spans 15 amino acids. Germline values: CDR1 LNHDA, CDR2 SQIVND (reference sequence). Trimming shortened V by 3 bases and J by 3 bases, and 12 bases separated the two germline ends. The CDR3, as DNA: TGTGCCAGTAGTATGCCTACAGGAGCCAATCAGCCCCAGCATTTT. Protein: CASSMPTGANQPQHF.

This rearrangement joins TRBV27 to TRBJ2-7; 10 bases map to TRBD2. V lost 1 base and J lost 7; bases outside the gene matches: 19. Per the germline V gene, CDR1 is MNHEY and CDR2 is SMNVEV (reference sequence). CDR3 length: 19 amino acids. The CDR3: CASSLFGPSGPSGSGEQYF. The CDR3 DNA sequence: TGTGCCAGCAGTTTATTTGGCCCCTCCGGCCCTAGCGGGAGCGGGGAGCAGTACTTC.

The chain has TRBV7-3 and TRBJ2-7; D possibly corresponds to TRBD2 (6 bases). Germline CDR1 reads SGHTA; CDR2 reads FQGTGA. CDR3 size: 12 residues. Trimming took 8 bases from V and 5 from J, leaving 13 bases between them. CDR3 residues: CASAGLSNEQYF. CDR3 DNA: TGTGCCAGCGCGGGGCTTTCCAACGAGCAGTACTTC.

The chain couples TRBV9 to TRBJ1-6; weak D call: TRBD1 (6 bases). Trimming removed 0 bases from V and 4 bases from J, with 11 bases in between. This CDR3 has 16 residues. Germline-derived CDR1 and CDR2 are SGDLS and YYNGEE. The CDR3 region has the DNA TGTGCCAGCAGCGTAGCGCCGACAGGTTATAATTCACCCCTCCACTTT. Amino acids: CASSVAPTGYNSPLHF.

The chain couples TRBV5-1 to TRBJ1-1; 7 nucleotides line up with TRBD1. The germline V gene encodes CDR1 SGHRS and CDR2 YFSETQ. J was trimmed by 7 bases and V by 4 bases; bases with no gene match: 10. The CDR3 is 14 residues long. CDR3 DNA sequence: TGCGCCAGCAGCGCTACAGGGACAGAATATGAAGCTTTCTTT. Its protein is CASSATGTEYEAFF. Together with reference TRBV5-1 and TRBJ1-1, the CDR3 gives the full variable domain: KAGVTQTPRYLIKTRGQQVTLSCSPISGHRSVSWYQQTPGQGLQFLFEYFSETQRNKGNFPGRFSGRQFSNSRSEMNVSTLELGDSALYLCASSATGTEYEAFFGQGTRLTVV.

The chain uses TRBV7-3 and TRBJ1-1; 9 bases are a match to TRBD1. Per germline, CDR1 SGHTA and CDR2 FQGTGA. Losses at the gene ends were 3 bases for V and 1 base for J; bases not matched to a gene: 0. The CDR3 totals 14 residues. CDR3 protein: CASSLGQGNTEAFF. The CDR3, as DNA: TGTGCCAGCAGCTTGGGACAGGGGAACACTGAAGCTTTCTTT.

The chain recombines TRBV7-8 with TRBJ1-3, with TRBD1 as a possible D gene (6 bases). V lost 6 bases, J lost 1 base, and 16 bases lay in between. This CDR3 has 16 amino acids. Germline V lookup: CDR1 SGHVS, CDR2 FQNEAQ. The CDR3 loop reads CASSPQGGRSGNTIYF. CDR3 coding DNA: TGTGCCAGCAGTCCACAGGGAGGGAGGTCTGGAAACACCATATATTTT. Combining the CDR3 with reference TRBV7-8 and TRBJ1-3 gives the whole variable domain GAGVSQSPRYKVAKRGQDVALRCDPISGHVSLFWYQQALGQGPEFLTYFQNEAQLDKSGLPSDRFFAERPEGSVSTLKIQRTQQEDSAVYLCASSPQGGRSGNTIYFGEGSWLTVV.